The TCR beta chain under discussion was sequenced for a study of cytotoxic CD8 clonotypes in ibrutinib-treated CLL. Overall study: Of a cohort that held 11 to 12 relapsed/refractory and around 15 treatment-naive patients, under 18 were IGHV unmutated. Response samples were obtained once patients had received a median roughly 11 months of treatment, range 6 to 36. Overall study results and limits: Clonality measured at baseline exceeded age-matched healthy donors, tracking circulating CD8+ T-cell counts. Clonotypes that were public were uncommon, and they contracted or stayed stable on treatment.

The assay was immunoSEQ multiplex PCR, and TCRdb's table has in-frame clones only and misses some. The sample includes about 24,000 clones, around 73% of them seen just once. In its sample, this clone was seen once. What it binds is not known. J lost 5 bases, V lost 8 bases, and 11 bases had no gene match. Looked up from germline, CDR1 is SGHVS and CDR2 is FNYEAQ. The CDR3 runs 15 residues. The clonotype comes from a human donor with chronic lymphocytic leukemia. Sequenced here: PBMCs, sampled before ibrutinib treatment. This chain connects TRBV7-6 to TRBJ2-1; 8 bases map to TRBD1. CDR3 amino acids: CASRSVQGVNNEQFF. The CDR3 DNA is TGTGCCAGCCGCTCGGTACAGGGGGTCAACAATGAGCAGTTCTTC.